This section outlines one TCR beta chain sequence together with its context. Compared with germline, one end of the junction differs, possibly owing to a read error. CDR1 and CDR2 (germline): MNHNS, SASEGT. This CDR3 has 11 residues. This specimen comes from a study of blood T cell repertoires in COVID-19. Study information: COVID-19 samples, acute and convalescent, were from the United States, Italy and Spain. PBMCs, B-cell-depleted T cells, or T cells were the source of the cDNA or gDNA that made up the material.

In the authors' workflow: Estimation of nucleated cell counts was performed using reference gene primer amplification. Assay used: immunoSEQ multiplex PCR; TCRdb lists only in-frame clones, some missing. That table gives V, J and clone size, and the DNA gave D and trimming. The data contain tens of thousands of clones, around 93% of them seen just once; the ten biggest clones take up under 5.5%. The receptor's source is a man between 50 and 59 years old with active COVID-19. The chain links TRBV6-1 to TRBJ2-7; D call uncertain. The sample comprised peripheral blood. CDR3 DNA sequence: TGTGCCAGCAGTGAGCAGTGGCGGCCTGAATTC. Its protein product is CASSEQWRPEF.